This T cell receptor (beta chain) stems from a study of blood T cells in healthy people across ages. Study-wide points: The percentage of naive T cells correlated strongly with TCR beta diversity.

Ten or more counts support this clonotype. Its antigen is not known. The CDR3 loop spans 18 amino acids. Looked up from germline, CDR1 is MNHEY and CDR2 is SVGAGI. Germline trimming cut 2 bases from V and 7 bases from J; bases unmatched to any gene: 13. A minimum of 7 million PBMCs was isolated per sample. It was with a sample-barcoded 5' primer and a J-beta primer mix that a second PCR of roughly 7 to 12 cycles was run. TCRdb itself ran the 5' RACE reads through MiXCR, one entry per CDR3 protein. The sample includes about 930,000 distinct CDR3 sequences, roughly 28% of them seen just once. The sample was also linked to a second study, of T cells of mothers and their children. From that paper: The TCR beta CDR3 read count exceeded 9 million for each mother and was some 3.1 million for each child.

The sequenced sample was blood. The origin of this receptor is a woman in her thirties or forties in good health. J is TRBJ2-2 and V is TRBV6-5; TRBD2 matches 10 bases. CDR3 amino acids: CASSYGLAGAAGSGELFF. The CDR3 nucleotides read TGTGCCAGCAGTTACGGGCTAGCGGGGGCCGCTGGGAGCGGGGAGCTGTTTTTT.